One and the same sample provided the 16 T cell receptor beta chains below, sequenced in a study of blood T cell repertoires in COVID-19. Assay: immunoSEQ multiplex PCR; the TCRdb copy retains only in-frame clones and omits some. The sample includes about 73,000 clones, roughly 83% seen only once; the top ten take 6% to 7%. The specimen sequenced was peripheral blood. These receptors came from a woman aged 60 to 75 with acute or convalescent COVID-19.

This CDR3 is CATSDGRDEQYF. The CDR3 nucleotides are TGTGCCACCAGTGATGGCCGGGACGAGCAGTACTTC. The chain joins TRBV24-1 to TRBJ2-7; D gene uncertain. The length of the CDR3 is 12 residues. Looked up from germline, CDR1 is KGHDR and CDR2 is SFDVKD. V lost 3 bases to trimming and J lost 5 bases, with 7 bases between them.

For this clone: This likely comes from a read error, as the CDR3 has no conserved phenylalanine or tryptophan at its end. It is unclear where the CDR3 begins or ends on the DNA, so no DNA is shown, and the CDR3 is as TCRdb lists it. This chain links TRBV15 with TRBJ1-2; TRBD1 is the table's D call and was not checked against the DNA. CDR1 and CDR2 from the germline V gene are LNHNV and YYDKDF (reference sequence). The CDR3 has 11 residues if both end residues are counted. The CDR3 sequence: CATSRGDRVVG.

The chain has TRBV5-4 and TRBJ2-7; D unclear. Trimming took off 0 bases at V and 4 bases at J, with 8 bases between the two ends. Germline CDR1 reads SGHNT; CDR2 reads YYREEE (reference sequence). The CDR3 covers 13 residues. Here the CDR3 DNA reads TGTGCCAGCAGCTTGGCCCCACTTTACGAGCAGTACTTC. This codes for CASSLAPLYEQYF.

This clone was seen just once. This chain connects TRBV11-2 to TRBJ2-3, with 10 nucleotides matching TRBD2. The germline CDR1 and CDR2 sequences are SGHAT and FQNNGV. The CDR3 runs to 16 residues. The ends lost 6 bases at V and 1 base at J; junction bases unmatched: 7. The chain's CDR3 is CASRLRTSGGTDTQYF. In DNA, the CDR3 is TGTGCCAGCAGGCTCCGTACTAGCGGGGGCACAGATACGCAGTATTTT.

The chain carries TRBV5-4 and TRBJ1-2, with D possibly matching TRBD1 (5 bases). This CDR3 region has 15 residues. CDR1 and CDR2 from the germline V gene are SGHNT and YYREEE (reference sequence). V shed 2 bases and J shed 1 base, with 12 bases lying between them. Written as DNA, the CDR3 is TGTGCCAGCAGCTTAAGGGGTTTGGTTAACTATGGCTACACCTTC. Its protein is CASSLRGLVNYGYTF.

V gene TRBV12-3 or TRBV12-4 combines with J gene TRBJ1-2; D may be TRBD1 (5 bases). The CDR3 has 13 amino acids. V lost 8 bases to trimming and J lost 5 bases, with 15 bases between them. The CDR3 sequence is CASGESGGYGYTF. DNA of the CDR3: TGTGCCAGCGGGGAGTCTGGGGGGTATGGCTACACCTTC.

The chain couples TRBV12-3 or TRBV12-4 to TRBJ1-1; tentative D call: TRBD1 (6 bases). This CDR3 has 10 residues. V was trimmed by 8 bases and J by 7 bases, leaving 8 bases between them. The CDR3 DNA follows: TGTGCCAGCGGACAGAGTGAAGCTTTCTTT. This translates into CASGQSEAFF.

This sequence joins TRBV5-1 and TRBJ1-2; the match to TRBD1 covers 9 bases. With 4 bases clipped from V and 6 bases from J, the junction kept 10 bases outside the gene matches. This CDR3 has 15 amino acids. The V gene's germline CDR1 is SGHRS and CDR2 YFSETQ. This CDR3 reads CASSTGGASRNGYTF. As DNA, the CDR3 is TGCGCCAGCAGCACAGGGGGCGCCAGTAGAAATGGCTACACCTTC.

The V and J genes are TRBV14 and TRBJ1-4; D perhaps matches TRBD1 (6 bases). Germline values: CDR1 SGHDN, CDR2 FVKESK. This CDR3 is 15 amino acids long. Between the trimmed V and J ends, which lost 2 bases and 5 bases, there was a span of 12 bases. The chain's CDR3 is CASSQLPTGNEKLFF. Written as DNA, the CDR3 is TGTGCCAGCAGCCAACTCCCAACAGGGAATGAAAAACTGTTTTTT.

The genes are TRBV5-1 and TRBJ1-4; 9 bases are a match to TRBD1. V lost 3 bases and J lost 10; bases outside the gene matches: 7. The germline gives CDR1 SGHRS, CDR2 YFSETQ. CDR3 length: 14 residues. The DNA of the CDR3 is TGCGCCAGCAGCTACGGACAGGGGATCGGAAAACTGTTTTTT. Translation: CASSYGQGIGKLFF.

The chain links TRBV14 to TRBJ2-1; 10 bases are shared with TRBD2. With V trimmed by 1 base and J by 3 bases, 9 bases remained unmatched. The germline gives CDR1 SGHDN, CDR2 FVKESK. The CDR3 runs to 18 residues. CDR3 amino acids: CASSQGDSGGAFYNEQFF. The CDR3, as DNA: TGTGCCAGCAGCCAAGGGGACAGCGGGGGGGCCTTCTACAATGAGCAGTTCTTC.

The chain combines TRBV5-6 with TRBJ2-7; D gene uncertain. The V end was cut by 1 base, the J end by 4 bases, with 6 bases between. Germline V CDR1 and CDR2: SGHDT, YYEEEE. The CDR3 length is 12 residues. CDR3 nucleotides: TGTGCCAGCAGCTTGATGAGTTACGAGCAGTACTTC. Protein: CASSLMSYEQYF.

V is TRBV5-1 and J is TRBJ2-6; 9 bases agree with TRBD1. CDR3 length equals 19 residues. V shed 5 bases, J shed 1 base, and the junction held 13 bases outside the gene matches. Germline V gene lookup returns CDR1 SGHRS and CDR2 YFSETQ. Written as DNA, the CDR3 is TGCGCCAGCAGTAGTTCGGGACAGGGAAGGTTTTCTGGGGCCAACGTCCTGACTTTC. Translating it yields CASSSSGQGRFSGANVLTF.

This sequence joins TRBV29-1 and TRBJ1-1; 8 bases are a match to TRBD1. Germline CDR1 is SQVTM and CDR2 is ANQGSEA. This CDR3 is 16 amino acids long. Losses at the gene ends were 7 bases for V and 1 base for J; bases not matched to a gene: 14. CDR3 sequence reads: CSGYGQGGKSNTEAFF. Written as DNA, the CDR3 is TGCAGCGGGTATGGACAGGGTGGGAAATCGAACACTGAAGCTTTCTTT.

For the CDR3, the DNA is TGTGCCAGCAGCTCCTGGACAGGGGGCAGAGCTGAAGCTTTCTTT. Amino acids: CASSSWTGGRAEAFF. The chain links TRBV7-6 to TRBJ1-1; 11 nucleotides match TRBD1. The germline V gene encodes CDR1 SGHVS and CDR2 FNYEAQ. V dropped 4 bases and J dropped 6; count of bases not matched to a gene: 7. This CDR3 is 15 amino acids long. Full variable domain (rest looked up from reference TRBV7-6 and TRBJ1-1): GAGVSQSPRYKVTKRGQDVALRCDPISGHVSLYWYRQALGQGPEFLTYFNYEAQQDKSGLPNDRFSAERPEGSISTLTIQRTEQRDSAMYRCASSSWTGGRAEAFFGQGTRLTVV.

This chain connects TRBV5-1 to TRBJ1-4, with a weak D call TRBD1 (5 bases). V was cut by 5 bases and J by 7 bases, with 12 bases left in between. The CDR3 is 13 amino acids. Per germline, CDR1 SGHRS and CDR2 YFSETQ. CDR3 in amino acids: CASRKDSGEKLFF. DNA for the CDR3: TGCGCCAGCAGGAAAGACAGTGGTGAAAAACTGTTTTTT.